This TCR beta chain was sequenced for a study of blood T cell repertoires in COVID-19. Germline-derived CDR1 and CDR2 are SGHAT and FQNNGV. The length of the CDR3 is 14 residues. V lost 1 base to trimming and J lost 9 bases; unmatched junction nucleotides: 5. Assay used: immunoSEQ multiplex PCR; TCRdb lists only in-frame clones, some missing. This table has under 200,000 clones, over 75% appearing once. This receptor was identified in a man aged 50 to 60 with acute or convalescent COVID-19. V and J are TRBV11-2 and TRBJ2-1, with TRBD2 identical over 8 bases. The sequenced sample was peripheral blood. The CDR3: CASSLAGGPIEQFF. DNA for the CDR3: TGTGCCAGCAGCTTAGCGGGAGGGCCGATTGAGCAGTTCTTC.